The clone carrying this T cell receptor beta chain was found a few times. Its antigen is undetermined. V lost 5 bases and J lost 13, with 15 bases in between. Germline values: CDR1 SGHRS, CDR2 YFSETQ. This CDR3 is built from 12 residues. The data originate from a study of T cells after yellow fever vaccination. General study results and limits: Among primary-vaccination clones, most reappeared after the booster, at 96% for CD4 and more than 85% for CD8.

From the 5' RACE reads, TCRdb called clonotypes with MiXCR, one entry per CDR3 protein. The data contain about 580,000 distinct CDR3 sequences, roughly a sixth of them seen just once; the ten biggest clones take up approximately 15%. This TCR came from a man between 18 and 35 years old who received the YFV17D yellow fever vaccine. The sample consisted of PBMCs, taken about 5 days after the first yellow fever vaccination. This rearrangement joins TRBV5-1 to TRBJ1-4; D is perhaps TRBD1 (6 bases). This CDR3 reads CASSGTGSVLFF. CDR3 DNA sequence: TGCGCCAGCAGTGGAACAGGGTCCGTACTGTTTTTT.